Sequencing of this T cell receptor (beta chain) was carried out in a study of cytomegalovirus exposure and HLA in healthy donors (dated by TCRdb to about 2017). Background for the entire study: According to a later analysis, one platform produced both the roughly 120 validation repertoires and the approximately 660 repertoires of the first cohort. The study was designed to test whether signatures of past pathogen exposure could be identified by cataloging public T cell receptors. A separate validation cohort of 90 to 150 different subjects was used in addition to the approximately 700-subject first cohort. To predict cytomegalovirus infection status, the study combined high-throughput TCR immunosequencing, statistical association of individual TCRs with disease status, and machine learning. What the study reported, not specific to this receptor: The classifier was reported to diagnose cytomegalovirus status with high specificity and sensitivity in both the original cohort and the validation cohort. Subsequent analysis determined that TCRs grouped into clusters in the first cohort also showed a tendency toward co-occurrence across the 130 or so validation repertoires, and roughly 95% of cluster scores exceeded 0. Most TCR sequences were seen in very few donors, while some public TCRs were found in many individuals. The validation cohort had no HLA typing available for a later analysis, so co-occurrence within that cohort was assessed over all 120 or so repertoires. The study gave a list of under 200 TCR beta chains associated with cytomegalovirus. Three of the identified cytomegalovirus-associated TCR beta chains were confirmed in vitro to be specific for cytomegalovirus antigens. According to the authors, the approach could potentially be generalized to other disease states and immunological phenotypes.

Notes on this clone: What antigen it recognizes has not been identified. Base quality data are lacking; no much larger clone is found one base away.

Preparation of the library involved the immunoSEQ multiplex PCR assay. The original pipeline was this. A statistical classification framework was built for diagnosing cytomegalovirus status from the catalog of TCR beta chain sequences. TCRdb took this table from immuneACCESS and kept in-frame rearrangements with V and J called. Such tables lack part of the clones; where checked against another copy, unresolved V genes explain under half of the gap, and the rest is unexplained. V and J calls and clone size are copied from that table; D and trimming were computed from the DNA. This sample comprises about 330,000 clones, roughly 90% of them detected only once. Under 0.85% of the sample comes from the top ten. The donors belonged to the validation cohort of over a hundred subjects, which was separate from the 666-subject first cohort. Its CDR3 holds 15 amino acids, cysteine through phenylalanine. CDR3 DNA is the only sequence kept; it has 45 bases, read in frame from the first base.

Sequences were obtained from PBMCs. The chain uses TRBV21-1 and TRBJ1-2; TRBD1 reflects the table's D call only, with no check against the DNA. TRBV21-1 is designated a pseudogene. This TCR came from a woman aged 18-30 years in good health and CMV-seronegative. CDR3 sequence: CASSKVWGRGYGYTF. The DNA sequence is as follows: TGTGCCAGCAGCAAAGTTTGGGGCAGGGGCTATGGCTACACCTTC.